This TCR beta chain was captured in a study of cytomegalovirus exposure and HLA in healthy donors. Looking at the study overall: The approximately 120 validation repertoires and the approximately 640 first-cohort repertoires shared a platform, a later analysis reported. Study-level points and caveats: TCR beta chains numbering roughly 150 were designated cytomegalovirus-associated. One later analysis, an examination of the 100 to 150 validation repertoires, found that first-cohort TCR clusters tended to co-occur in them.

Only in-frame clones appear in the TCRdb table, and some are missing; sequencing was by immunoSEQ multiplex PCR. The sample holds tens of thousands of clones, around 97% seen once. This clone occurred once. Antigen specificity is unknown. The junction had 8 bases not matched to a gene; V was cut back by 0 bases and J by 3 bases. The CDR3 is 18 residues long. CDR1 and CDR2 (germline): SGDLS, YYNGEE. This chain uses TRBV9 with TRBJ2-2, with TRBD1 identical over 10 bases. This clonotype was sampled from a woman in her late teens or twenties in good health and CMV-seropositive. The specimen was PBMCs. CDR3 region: CASSVDDRGRRDTGELFF. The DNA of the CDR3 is TGTGCCAGCAGCGTAGACGACAGGGGGCGCAGGGACACCGGGGAGCTGTTTTTT. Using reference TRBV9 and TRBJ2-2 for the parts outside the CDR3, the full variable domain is DSGVTQTPKHLITATGQRVTLRCSPRSGDLSVYWYQQSLDQGLQFLIQYYNGEERAKGNILERFSAQQFPDLHSELNLSSLELGDSALYFCASSVDDRGRRDTGELFFGEGSRLTVL.